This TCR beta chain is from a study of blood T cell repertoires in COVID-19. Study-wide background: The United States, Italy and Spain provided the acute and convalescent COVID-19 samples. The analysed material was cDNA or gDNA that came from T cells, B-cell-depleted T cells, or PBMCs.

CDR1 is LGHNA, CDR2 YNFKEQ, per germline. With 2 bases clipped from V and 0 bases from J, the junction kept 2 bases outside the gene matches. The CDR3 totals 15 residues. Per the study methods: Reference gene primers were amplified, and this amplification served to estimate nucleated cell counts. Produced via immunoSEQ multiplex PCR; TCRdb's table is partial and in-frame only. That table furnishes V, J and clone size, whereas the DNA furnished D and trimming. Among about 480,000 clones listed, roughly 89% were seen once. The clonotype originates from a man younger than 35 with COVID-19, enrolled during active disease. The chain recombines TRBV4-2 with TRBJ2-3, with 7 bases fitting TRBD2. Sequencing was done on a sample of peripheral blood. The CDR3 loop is CASSQNSGSTDTQYF. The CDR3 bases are TGTGCCAGCAGCCAAAATAGCGGGAGCACAGATACGCAGTATTTT.